One and the same sample provided the 7 T cell receptor beta chains below, sequenced in a study of human T cells and chemical hapten exposure. Described time point: healthy volunteer bleed at 6 weeks. Extraction yielded total RNA from whole blood (unfractionated). Using its own MiXCR run on the RACE reads, TCRdb lists one record per CDR3 protein. Seen here are 30,000 to 35,000 distinct CDR3 sequences, roughly 5% observed once, and the top ten hold 13%. The source material was whole blood. The source of these receptors is a human donor in good health. Some clones in this sample may be carry-over from other donors' samples.

In its sample, this clonotype was seen many times. The rearrangement joins TRBV14 to TRBJ2-1; D is unresolved. The CDR3 is 12 residues long. V lost 4 bases and J lost 9, with 10 bases in between. CDR1 is SGHDN and CDR2 is FVKESK in the germline V gene. The CDR3 sequence: CASSRWVGEQFF. In DNA form, the CDR3 reads TGTGCCAGCAGCCGGTGGGTGGGTGAGCAGTTCTTC. The full variable domain, with the rest looked up from reference TRBV14 and TRBJ2-1, is EAGVTQFPSHSVIEKGQTVTLRCDPISGHDNLYWYRRVMGKEIKFLLHFVKESKQDESGMPNNRFLAERTGGTYSTLKVQPAELEDSGVYFCASSRWVGEQFFGPGTRLTVL.

This clonotype has more than one count but fewer than ten. CDR3 DNA sequence: TGTGCCAGCAGCTTCCAGGGCATGAACACTGAAGCTTTCTTT. Amino acid sequence: CASSFQGMNTEAFF. This chain uses TRBV2 with TRBJ1-1; D perhaps matches TRBD1 (5 bases). The V and J ends lost 6 bases and 0 bases respectively, with 11 bases between them. CDR1 is SNHLY, CDR2 FYNNEI, per germline. The CDR3 consists of 14 residues.

In this sample, this clonotype turned up many times. V usage is TRBV10-3 and J usage is TRBJ2-6; tentatively, D is TRBD1 or TRBD2 (5 bases each). CDR1 and CDR2 from the germline V gene are ENHRY and SYGVKD. Trimming removed 10 bases at V and 4 bases at J, with 17 bases between. The CDR3 is made up of 15 amino acids. In nucleotides, the CDR3 is TGTGCCACACAGACTGGGACGTTGGGGGCCAACGTCCTGACTTTC. It codes for CATQTGTLGANVLTF.

The J gene is TRBJ1-2, the V gene TRBV18, with TRBD1 identical over 11 bases. This CDR3 region has 17 residues. J was trimmed by 4 bases and V by 2 bases; bases with no gene match: 9. The germline gives CDR1 KGHSH, CDR2 LQKENI. The CDR3 reads CASSPMGTGTGGYGYTF. The CDR3 DNA is TGTGCCAGCTCACCAATGGGAACCGGGACAGGGGGCTATGGCTACACCTTC.

This clonotype was recorded at least ten times. This chain joins TRBV11-2 and TRBJ2-2; tentative D call: TRBD2 (6 bases). Germline loops: CDR1 SGHAT, CDR2 FQNNGV. V lost 3 bases to trimming and J lost 5 bases, with 19 bases between them. This CDR3 has 17 amino acids. Written as DNA, the CDR3 is TGTGCCAGCAGCTTGAGAAAAGGAGGGGACTTAACCGGGGAGCTGTTTTTT. Encoded protein: CASSLRKGGDLTGELFF.

The sample holds many counts of this clonotype. This chain connects TRBV7-9 to TRBJ1-1; maybe TRBD1 (6 bases). V dropped 3 bases and J dropped 1 base, with 9 bases sitting between them. Germline values: CDR1 SEHNR, CDR2 FQNEAQ (reference sequence). There are 14 residues in the CDR3. The chain's CDR3 is CASSFAGANTEAFF. Here the CDR3 DNA reads TGTGCCAGCAGCTTCGCAGGGGCGAACACTGAAGCTTTCTTT. The full variable domain, with the rest looked up from reference TRBV7-9 and TRBJ1-1, is DTGVSQNPRHKITKRGQNVTFRCDPISEHNRLYWYRQTLGQGPEFLTYFQNEAQLEKSRLLSDRFSAERPKGSFSTLEIQRTEQGDSAMYLCASSFAGANTEAFFGQGTRLTVV.

This clonotype was picked up many times. The rearrangement uses TRBV20-1 and TRBJ2-3; D may be TRBD2 (6 bases). Germline V lookup: CDR1 DFQATT, CDR2 SNEGSKA (reference sequence). Trimming removed 5 bases at V and 0 bases at J, with 15 bases between. The CDR3 extends over 15 amino acids. This chain's CDR3 is CSAGRGADSTDTQYF. The CDR3 DNA follows: TGCAGTGCTGGACGCGGGGCCGATAGCACAGATACGCAGTATTTT.